The rows below give T cell receptor beta chains drawn from one sample of a study of blood T cell repertoires in COVID-19. TCRdb keeps only in-frame clones here, not all; method: immunoSEQ multiplex PCR. Of about 72,000 clones detected, more than 75% appear once; the ten largest clones hold around 20%. Sample: peripheral blood. These receptors originate from a human donor in a cohort sampled during active COVID-19. Both conserved end residues are part of each CDR3. D genes are given only for firm matches. A row's size may be missing; if present it is once, few, many or a size class.

d_call	clone_size	v_call	j_call	cdr3_nt	cdr3_aa
-	once	TRBV7-9	TRBJ2-7	TGTGCCAGCAGCCCCGGCGGGGCAGGGGGTCTTCTCGAGCAGTACTTC	CASSPGGAGGLLEQYF
TRBD1	-	TRBV6-2/TRBV6-3	TRBJ2-7	TGTGCCAGCAGCGCACAGGGGTACGAGCAGTACTTC	CASSAQGYEQYF
-	-	TRBV12-5	TRBJ1-1	TGTGCTAGTGGTTTGGTACAAAGTTTTGATGGTACGGCTTTCTTT	CASGLVQSFDGTAFF
-	-	TRBV10-3	TRBJ2-5	TGTGCCATCAGTGAGAGCGCGGCCGATGGGACCCAGTACTTC	CAISESAADGTQYF
TRBD1	-	TRBV5-4	TRBJ1-4	TGTGCCAGCAGCGACGGACAGGGCGGGCGTGAAAAACTGTTTTTT	CASSDGQGGREKLFF
-	-	TRBV12-3/TRBV12-4	TRBJ2-7	TGTGCCAGCAGTGGCCCGGGGGGCCAGGGGTACTTC	CASSGPGGQGYF
TRBD1	-	TRBV11-2	TRBJ2-7	TGTGCCAGCAGCCCGGGACAGGGGTACGAGCAGTACTTC	CASSPGQGYEQYF
TRBD1	-	TRBV5-1	TRBJ2-5	TGCGCCAGCAGCTTGGGACAGGGGGAGTTTGAGACCCAGTACTTC	CASSLGQGEFETQYF
-	once	TRBV6-5	TRBJ1-4	TGTGCCAGCACCCCACAGGGAAGTGAAAAACTGTTTTTT	CASTPQGSEKLFF
TRBD2	-	TRBV6-6	TRBJ2-7	TGTGCCAGTTCTCTAGCGGGGGCCTTCTACGAGCAGTACTTC	CASSLAGAFYEQYF
-	-	TRBV19	TRBJ2-7	TGTGCCAGTAGTATTTCTCGGGGGGCCGCCTACGAGCAGTACTTC	CASSISRGAAYEQYF
TRBD2	-	TRBV6-1	TRBJ2-7	TGTGCCAGCAGTGAGCGGGAGACCTACGAGCAGTACTTC	CASSERETYEQYF
-	-	TRBV19	TRBJ1-2	TGTGCCAGTACCCAGGGGCGGACTCGATTTAACTATGGCTACACCTTC	CASTQGRTRFNYGYTF
-	-	TRBV7-2	TRBJ1-1	TGTGCCAGCAGCTTATATCAGGGTTTAGGTGACACTGAAGCTTTCTTT	CASSLYQGLGDTEAFF
TRBD2	-	TRBV18	TRBJ2-1	TGTGCCAGCTCACCACGAGCTCGGGGGGGCCCCCACAATGAGCAGTTCTTC	CASSPRARGGPHNEQFF
TRBD1	once	TRBV4-1	TRBJ1-1	TGCGCCAGCAGCCTTCGACAGGGCGAGGTGAACACTGAAGCTTTCTTT	CASSLRQGEVNTEAFF
-	-	TRBV5-5	TRBJ1-3	TGTGCCAGCAGCTTGGATAACCTAAAAGGAAACACCATATATTTT	CASSLDNLKGNTIYF
TRBD2	-	TRBV7-2	TRBJ2-7	TGTGCCAGCAGTTATAAAGGCGGCTCTGGGACTAACTTCTACGAGCAGTACTTC	CASSYKGGSGTNFYEQYF
-	-	TRBV7-2	TRBJ2-5	TGTGCCAGCAGCTTAGATCTAGCCGCGTTGTACTTC	CASSLDLAALYF
-	-	TRBV10-3	TRBJ1-2	TGTGCCATCAGTGAGACTGGACACTACACCTTC	CAISETGHYTF
-	-	TRBV5-4	TRBJ1-2	TGTGCCAGCAGCTTGGTGGGAGAAATTAGGTATGGCTACACCTTC	CASSLVGEIRYGYTF
-	-	TRBV5-6	TRBJ1-2	TGTGCCAGCAGCGTTTCGGATGGCTACACCTTC	CASSVSDGYTF
TRBD1	-	TRBV5-1	TRBJ2-7	TGCGCCAGCAGCTTGACCCCGACAGGGTTCAGGTACGAGCAGTACTTC	CASSLTPTGFRYEQYF
TRBD2	-	TRBV5-4	TRBJ2-5	TGTGCCAGCAGCTTGTCGAGCGGGGGACCCCAAGAGACCCAGTACTTC	CASSLSSGGPQETQYF
-	-	TRBV7-2	TRBJ1-6	TGTGCCAGCAGCCCTCTTGGGGGGCCCCTCCACTTT	CASSPLGGPLHF
TRBD1	-	TRBV5-8	TRBJ2-7	TGTGCCAGCAGCTACCGGGACAGACTCTACGAGCAGTACTTC	CASSYRDRLYEQYF
TRBD2	-	TRBV11-2	TRBJ2-5	TGTGCCAGCAGCTTAGAGCGGGGGGTCATAAACCAAGAGACCCAGTACTTC	CASSLERGVINQETQYF
-	-	TRBV4-2	TRBJ1-1	TGTGCCAGCAGCCCGGGATTCAGACGGTTGAACACTGAAGCTTTCTTT	CASSPGFRRLNTEAFF
TRBD1	-	TRBV10-3	TRBJ2-7	TGTGCCATCAGCGGCGTCGGGGCAGGGGGCTACGAGCAGTACTTC	CAISGVGAGGYEQYF
TRBD2	-	TRBV5-6	TRBJ2-3	TGTGCCAGCAGCCTAACTAGCGGGGGGTTTATAGATACGCAGTATTTT	CASSLTSGGFIDTQYF
-	-	TRBV3-1/TRBV3-2	TRBJ1-2	TGTGCCAGCAGCCAAGAGTCCAGGGATACTGGCTACACCTTC	CASSQESRDTGYTF
-	once	TRBV6-5	TRBJ1-1	TGTGCCAGCAGTTACTCACCCAGGGGCGACACTGAAGCTTTCTTT	CASSYSPRGDTEAFF
TRBD2	-	TRBV13	TRBJ2-1	TGTGCCAGCAGCTCCCCACACGGGGGGGCTTACAATGAGCAGTTCTTC	CASSSPHGGAYNEQFF
-	once	TRBV29-1	TRBJ2-5	TGCAGCGTTGGGCAGGCCCAAGAGACCCAGTACTTC	CSVGQAQETQYF
TRBD2	-	TRBV6-1	TRBJ2-5	TGTGCCAGCAGTGACTTCTTCTTACTAGCGGAAGAGACCCAGTACTTC	CASSDFFLLAEETQYF
-	once	TRBV6-1	TRBJ2-2	TGTGCCAGCAGTGAGCCTCCCAGGGTCCGGGAGCTGTTTTTT	CASSEPPRVRELFF
TRBD1	-	TRBV27	TRBJ1-3	TGTGCCAGCAGTTTACAGGGGGCGCTAGGAAACACCATATATTTT	CASSLQGALGNTIYF
-	-	TRBV11-1	TRBJ1-6	TGTGCCAGCAGCCGTAGGGGGATTAATTCACCCCTCCACTTT	CASSRRGINSPLHF